This TCR beta chain was captured by sequencing in a study of read filtering for tumor transcriptome and immune sequencing. The table lists this clonotype with many counts. This library used approximately 370 ng RNA and molecular barcoded adaptors spanning alpha/delta and beta/gamma chains. TCRdb reprocessed the reads with MiXCR, giving one entry per CDR3 protein. The table records 35,000 to 55,000 distinct CDR3 sequences, around 12% of them present only once. This TCR derives from a donor aged 40 or older with multiple myeloma. The sample consisted of a population of CD138-negative cells sorted from bone marrow.

As DNA, the CDR3 is TGTGCCAGCAGTGAACACCGGGGGCGAAACACTGAAGCTTTCTTT. Translation gives CASSEHRGRNTEAFF. This chain joins TRBV25-1 and TRBJ1-1, with a possible D match to TRBD1 (6 bases). CDR1 and CDR2 from the germline V gene are MGHDK and SYGVNS. V lost 2 bases and J 2 bases, leaving 12 bases between the germline ends. The length of the CDR3 is 15 residues.